A selection of T cell receptor beta chains follows, all from one sample in a study of control samples from healthy donors and cancer patients. TCRdb keeps only in-frame clones here, not all; method: immunoSEQ multiplex PCR. This table has about 140,000 clones, 91% appearing once. Sequenced input: blood. All receptors derive from a man aged 25-45 years in good health. Each CDR3 is given with its conserved first and last residue. The order of the fields is J gene, D gene, V gene, clone size, CDR3 DNA, CDR3 protein. D genes are given only for firm matches. Clone size appears in some rows only: once, few, many, or a class for an expanded clone.

J gene: TRBJ1-2
D gene: -
V gene: TRBV21-1
clone size: -
CDR3 DNA: TGTGCCAGCAGCAAAAAACAGGAAAGCCCTACCGCCTATGGCTACACCTTC
CDR3 protein: CASSKKQESPTAYGYTF

J gene: TRBJ1-1
D gene: -
V gene: TRBV10-3
clone size: -
CDR3 DNA: TGTGCCATCACAGTAGGCAGTCCCAACACTGAAGCTTTCTTT
CDR3 protein: CAITVGSPNTEAFF

J gene: TRBJ1-5
D gene: -
V gene: TRBV12-5
clone size: -
CDR3 DNA: TGTGCTAGTGGTTTGGTCGGAGCGGGTGACAATCAGCCCCAGCATTTT
CDR3 protein: CASGLVGAGDNQPQHF

J gene: TRBJ2-2
D gene: -
V gene: TRBV7-6
clone size: -
CDR3 DNA: TGTGCCAGCAGCCTAACCAATACCGGGGAGCTGTTTTTT
CDR3 protein: CASSLTNTGELFF

J gene: TRBJ1-1
D gene: -
V gene: TRBV12-3/TRBV12-4
clone size: many
CDR3 DNA: TGTGCCAGCGAGGGCCAAGGGGCTGAAGCTTTCTTT
CDR3 protein: CASEGQGAEAFF

J gene: TRBJ2-1
D gene: TRBD1
V gene: TRBV5-6
clone size: -
CDR3 DNA: TGTGCCAGCAGCCCCCGGTCCCCGGGACAGGGAAACGGTGAGCAGTTCTTC
CDR3 protein: CASSPRSPGQGNGEQFF

J gene: TRBJ1-6
D gene: TRBD1
V gene: TRBV5-1
clone size: -
CDR3 DNA: TGCGCCAGCAGCTTGGGGACAGGCTATAATTCACCCCTCCACTTT
CDR3 protein: CASSLGTGYNSPLHF

J gene: TRBJ1-2
D gene: -
V gene: TRBV11-2
clone size: -
CDR3 DNA: TGTGCCAGCAGCTTAGAATCGGGTAGGGTCAACTATGGCTACACCTTC
CDR3 protein: CASSLESGRVNYGYTF

J gene: TRBJ2-3
D gene: -
V gene: TRBV6-5
clone size: -
CDR3 DNA: TGTGCCAGCATCACAGGGTACACAGATACGCAGTATTTT
CDR3 protein: CASITGYTDTQYF

J gene: TRBJ2-1
D gene: -
V gene: TRBV28
clone size: once
CDR3 DNA: TGTGCCAGCACGGATTACTACAATGAGCAGTTCTTC
CDR3 protein: CASTDYYNEQFF